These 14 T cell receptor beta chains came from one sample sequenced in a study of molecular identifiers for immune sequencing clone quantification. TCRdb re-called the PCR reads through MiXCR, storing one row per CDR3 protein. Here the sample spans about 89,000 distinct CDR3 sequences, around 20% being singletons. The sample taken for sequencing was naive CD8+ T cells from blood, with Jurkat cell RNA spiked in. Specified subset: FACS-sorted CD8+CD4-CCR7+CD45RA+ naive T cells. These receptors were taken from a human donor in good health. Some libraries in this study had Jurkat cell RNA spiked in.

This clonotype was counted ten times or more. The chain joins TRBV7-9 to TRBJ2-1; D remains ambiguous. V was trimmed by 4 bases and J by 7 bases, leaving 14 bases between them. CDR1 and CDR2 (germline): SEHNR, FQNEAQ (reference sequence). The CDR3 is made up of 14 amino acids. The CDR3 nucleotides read TGTGCCAGCAGCTCCGCCGGGTATTCGAATGAGCAGTTCTTC. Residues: CASSSAGYSNEQFF.

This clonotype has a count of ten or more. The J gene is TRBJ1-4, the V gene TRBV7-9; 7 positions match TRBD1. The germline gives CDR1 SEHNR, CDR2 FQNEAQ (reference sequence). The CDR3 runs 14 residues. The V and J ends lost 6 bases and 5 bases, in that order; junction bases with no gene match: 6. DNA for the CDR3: TGTGCCAGCAGGACCGGACAGGAAAATGAAAAACTGTTTTTT. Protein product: CASRTGQENEKLFF.

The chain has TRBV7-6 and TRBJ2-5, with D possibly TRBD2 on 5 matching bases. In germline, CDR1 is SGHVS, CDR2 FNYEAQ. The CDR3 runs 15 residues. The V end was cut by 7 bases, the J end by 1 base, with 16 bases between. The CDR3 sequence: CASTMRAVLQETQYF. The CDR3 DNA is TGTGCCAGCACCATGAGGGCGGTGCTCCAAGAGACCCAGTACTTC. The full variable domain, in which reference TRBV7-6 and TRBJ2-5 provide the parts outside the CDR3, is GAGVSQSPRYKVTKRGQDVALRCDPISGHVSLYWYRQALGQGPEFLTYFNYEAQQDKSGLPNDRFSAERPEGSISTLTIQRTEQRDSAMYRCASTMRAVLQETQYFGPGTRLLVL.

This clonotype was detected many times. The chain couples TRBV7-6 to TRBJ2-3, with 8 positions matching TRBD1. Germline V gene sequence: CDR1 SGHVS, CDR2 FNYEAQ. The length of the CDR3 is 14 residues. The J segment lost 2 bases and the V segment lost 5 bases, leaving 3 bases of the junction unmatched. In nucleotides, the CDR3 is TGTGCCAGCAGCCCACAGGGGGTCACAGATACGCAGTATTTT. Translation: CASSPQGVTDTQYF.

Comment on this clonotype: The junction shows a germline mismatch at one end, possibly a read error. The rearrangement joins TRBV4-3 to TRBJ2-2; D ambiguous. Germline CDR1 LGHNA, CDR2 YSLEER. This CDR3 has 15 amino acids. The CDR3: CASNQGIAITGELFF. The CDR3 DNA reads TGCGCCAGCAACCAAGGGATCGCTATCACCGGGGAGCTGTTTTTT.

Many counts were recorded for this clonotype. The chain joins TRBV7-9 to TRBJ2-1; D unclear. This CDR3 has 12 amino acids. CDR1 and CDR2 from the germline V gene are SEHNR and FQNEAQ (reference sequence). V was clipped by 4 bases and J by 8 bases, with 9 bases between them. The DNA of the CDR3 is TGTGCCAGCAGCTCATACTCATATGAGCAGTTCTTC. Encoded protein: CASSSYSYEQFF. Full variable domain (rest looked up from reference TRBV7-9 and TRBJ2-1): DTGVSQNPRHKITKRGQNVTFRCDPISEHNRLYWYRQTLGQGPEFLTYFQNEAQLEKSRLLSDRFSAERPKGSFSTLEIQRTEQGDSAMYLCASSSYSYEQFFGPGTRLTVL.

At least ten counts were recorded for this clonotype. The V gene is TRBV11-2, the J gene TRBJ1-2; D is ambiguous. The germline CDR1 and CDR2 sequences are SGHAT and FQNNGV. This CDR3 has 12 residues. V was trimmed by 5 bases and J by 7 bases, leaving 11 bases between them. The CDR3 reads CASSPPGRGYTF. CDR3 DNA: TGTGCCAGCAGCCCGCCAGGACGTGGCTACACCTTC. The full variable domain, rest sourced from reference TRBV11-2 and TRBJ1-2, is EAGVAQSPRYKIIEKRQSVAFWCNPISGHATLYWYQQILGQGPKLLIQFQNNGVVDDSQLPKDRFSAERLKGVDSTLKIQPAKLEDSAVYLCASSPPGRGYTFGSGTRLTVV.

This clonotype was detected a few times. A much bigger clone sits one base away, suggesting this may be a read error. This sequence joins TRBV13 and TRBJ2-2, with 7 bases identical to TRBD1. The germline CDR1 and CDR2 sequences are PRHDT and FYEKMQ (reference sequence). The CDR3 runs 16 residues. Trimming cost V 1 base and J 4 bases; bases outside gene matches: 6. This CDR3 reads CASSLEGTASTGELFF. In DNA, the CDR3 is TGTGCCAGCAGCTTAGAGGGGACAGCGAGCACCGGGGAGCTGTTTTTT.

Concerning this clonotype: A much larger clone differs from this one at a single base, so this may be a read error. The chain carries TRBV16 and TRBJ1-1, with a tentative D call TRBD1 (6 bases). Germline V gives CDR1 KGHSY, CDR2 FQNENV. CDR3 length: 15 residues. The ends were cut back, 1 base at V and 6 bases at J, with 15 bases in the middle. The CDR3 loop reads CASSQFREGVAEAFF. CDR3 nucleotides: TGTGCCAGCAGCCAATTTAGGGAGGGGGTTGCTGAAGCTTTCTTT.

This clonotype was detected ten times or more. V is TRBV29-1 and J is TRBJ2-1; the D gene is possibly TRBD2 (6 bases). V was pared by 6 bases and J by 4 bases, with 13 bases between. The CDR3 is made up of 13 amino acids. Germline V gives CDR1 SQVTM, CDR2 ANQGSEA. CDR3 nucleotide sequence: TGCAGCGTCGGACTACAGAGGTACAATGAGCAGTTCTTC. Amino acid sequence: CSVGLQRYNEQFF.

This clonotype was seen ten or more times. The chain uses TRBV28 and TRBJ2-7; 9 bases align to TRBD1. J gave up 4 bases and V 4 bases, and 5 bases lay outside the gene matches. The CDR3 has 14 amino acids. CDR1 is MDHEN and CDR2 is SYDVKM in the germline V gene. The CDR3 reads CASSYRGLRYEQYF. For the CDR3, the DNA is TGTGCCAGCAGTTACAGGGGGCTTAGATACGAGCAGTACTTC.

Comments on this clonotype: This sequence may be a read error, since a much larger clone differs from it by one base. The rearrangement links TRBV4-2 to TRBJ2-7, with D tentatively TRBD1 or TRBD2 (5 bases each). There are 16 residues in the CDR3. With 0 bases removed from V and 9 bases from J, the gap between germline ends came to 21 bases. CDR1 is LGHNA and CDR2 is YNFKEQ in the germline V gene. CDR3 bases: TGTGCCAGCAGCCAAGATGGAACCGGGCGAGGGGACGGGCAGTACTTC. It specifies CASSQDGTGRGDGQYF.

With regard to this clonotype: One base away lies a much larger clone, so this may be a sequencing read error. In DNA form, the CDR3 reads TGTGCCAGCAGCTCAGCGGGGGGGGAGAGAGCGGGCTATGGCTACACCTTC. This gives the protein CASSSAGGERAGYGYTF. The chain has TRBV11-2 and TRBJ1-2, with D possibly matching TRBD1 (5 bases). The V gene lost 4 bases and the J gene lost 4 bases, with 22 bases spanning the gap. Germline V CDR1 and CDR2: SGHAT, FQNNGV. CDR3 length: 17 amino acids.

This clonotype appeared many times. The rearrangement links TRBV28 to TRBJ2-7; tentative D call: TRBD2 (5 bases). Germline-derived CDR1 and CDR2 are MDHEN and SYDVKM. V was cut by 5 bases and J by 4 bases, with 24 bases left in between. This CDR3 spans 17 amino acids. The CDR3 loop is CASSPTLSEGGDYEQYF. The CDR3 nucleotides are TGTGCCAGCAGTCCGACTTTAAGCGAGGGCGGAGATTACGAGCAGTACTTC.